The 28 T cell receptor beta chains presented below share a single source sample, sequenced in a study of response to subunit inactivated influenza vaccine. TCRdb reprocessed the RT-PCR reads with MiXCR, giving one entry per CDR3 protein. Found here are roughly 670,000 distinct CDR3 sequences, 14% of them singletons; the top ten hold approximately 7.6%. Sequenced here: PBMCs from blood, sampled around two weeks before vaccination. The receptors were gathered from a man in his forties or fifties who received an inactivated influenza vaccine.

The chain couples TRBV7-9 to TRBJ2-1, with D tentatively TRBD1 or TRBD2 (5 bases each). The V end lost 5 bases, the J end lost 10 bases, and 15 bases lay between the germline ends. The length of the CDR3 is 13 residues. In germline, CDR1 is SEHNR, CDR2 FQNEAQ (reference sequence). Here the CDR3 reads CASSPTGPHEQFF. The CDR3 DNA is TGTGCCAGCAGCCCCACGGGGCCTCACGAGCAGTTCTTC.

This clonotype has only a few counts. The chain has TRBV14 and TRBJ2-1; 10 nucleotides match TRBD2. From germline, CDR1 is SGHDN and CDR2 FVKESK. Germline trimming cut 5 bases from V and 10 bases from J; bases unmatched to any gene: 20. The CDR3 totals 18 residues. The CDR3 sequence is CASSDTGWALAGAWEQFF. In DNA, the CDR3 is TGTGCCAGCAGCGATACTGGGTGGGCTCTAGCGGGAGCTTGGGAGCAGTTCTTC. The whole variable domain, remainder taken from reference TRBV14 and TRBJ2-1, is EAGVTQFPSHSVIEKGQTVTLRCDPISGHDNLYWYRRVMGKEIKFLLHFVKESKQDESGMPNNRFLAERTGGTYSTLKVQPAELEDSGVYFCASSDTGWALAGAWEQFFGPGTRLTVL.

This clonotype was recorded at least ten times. This chain links TRBV6-2 or TRBV6-3 with TRBJ1-1; no reliable D call. V dropped 2 bases and J dropped 6 bases, with 10 bases sitting between them. CDR3 length: 13 residues. Germline CDR1 is MNHEY and CDR2 is SVGEGT. The CDR3 DNA follows: TGTGCCAGCAGTTACGTCGGGGTGTCTGAAGCTTTCTTT. Its protein product is CASSYVGVSEAFF.

This clonotype has a count of ten or more. J is TRBJ1-5 and V is TRBV12-3 or TRBV12-4; the D is unclear. V was trimmed by 3 bases and J by 2 bases, leaving 11 bases between them. The CDR3 spans 15 residues. CDR3 amino acids: CASSFEGRGNQPQHF. In nucleotides, the CDR3 is TGTGCCAGCAGTTTCGAAGGGAGGGGCAATCAGCCCCAGCATTTT.

The chain carries TRBV12-3 or TRBV12-4 and TRBJ2-5; D not certain. Between the trimmed V and J ends, which lost 5 bases and 0 bases, there was a span of 10 bases. There are 14 residues in the CDR3. The CDR3 nucleotides are TGTGCCAGCAGTCCCCTAGACAACCAAGAGACCCAGTACTTC. Translating gives CASSPLDNQETQYF.

This clonotype turned up a few times. The chain links TRBV20-1 to TRBJ2-1; no clear D gene. With 4 bases removed from V and 6 bases from J, the gap between germline ends came to 10 bases. There are 12 residues in the CDR3. Germline CDR1 DFQATT, CDR2 SNEGSKA (reference sequence). The CDR3 nucleotides are TGCAGTGCTAAGGATTTCGGCAATGAGCAGTTCTTC. Translation: CSAKDFGNEQFF.

The chain uses TRBV29-1 and TRBJ2-1; 8 nucleotides agree with TRBD1. Germline V lookup: CDR1 SQVTM, CDR2 ANQGSEA. Losses at the gene ends were 3 bases for V and 7 bases for J; bases not matched to a gene: 8. The CDR3 loop spans 14 amino acids. Written as DNA, the CDR3 is TGCAGCGTTGATCTGTTTGGGACAGGAAATGAGCAGTTCTTC. This sequence encodes CSVDLFGTGNEQFF.

The chain links TRBV11-2 to TRBJ1-1; D call uncertain. Germline V gene sequence: CDR1 SGHAT, CDR2 FQNNGV. This CDR3 has 14 amino acids. V lost 4 bases and J lost 4, with 13 bases in between. The CDR3 DNA sequence: TGTGCCAGCAGCTCCCGGGGAAAGAGCACTGAAGCTTTCTTT. It encodes CASSSRGKSTEAFF.

The V gene is TRBV7-9, the J gene TRBJ2-5; 8 bases fit TRBD1. Germline CDR1 reads SEHNR; CDR2 reads FQNEAQ (reference sequence). V lost 5 bases to trimming and J lost 1 base; unmatched junction nucleotides: 3. This CDR3 comprises 14 residues. CDR3 nucleotides: TGTGCCAGCAGCGAAGGGACAGGCCAAGAGACCCAGTACTTC. Protein sequence: CASSEGTGQETQYF.

This clonotype was observed a handful of times. The V gene is TRBV27, the J gene TRBJ1-2; D is unclear. CDR1 is MNHEY, CDR2 SMNVEV, per germline (reference sequence). The CDR3 has 9 amino acids. The germline V and J ends were trimmed by 11 bases and 8 bases, with 9 bases remaining between them. CDR3 coding DNA: TGTGCCCCTGGGAGGGGCTACACCTTC. This translates into CAPGRGYTF.

This clonotype was observed a handful of times. V and J are TRBV9 and TRBJ2-7; TRBD1 matches at 7 bases. This CDR3 has 17 amino acids. V lost 0 bases to trimming and J lost 2 bases; unmatched junction nucleotides: 11. Germline V gives CDR1 SGDLS, CDR2 YYNGEE. The CDR3 DNA reads TGTGCCAGCAGCGTAGTAGGTGGGGACAGAAGGACCTACGAGCAGTACTTC. This gives the protein CASSVVGGDRRTYEQYF. The entire variable domain, with the rest obtained from reference TRBV9 and TRBJ2-7, is as follows: DSGVTQTPKHLITATGQRVTLRCSPRSGDLSVYWYQQSLDQGLQFLIQYYNGEERAKGNILERFSAQQFPDLHSELNLSSLELGDSALYFCASSVVGGDRRTYEQYFGPGTRLTVT.

The table lists this clonotype with many counts. The CDR3 loop is CASSQDPPSQQFF. DNA for the CDR3: TGTGCCAGCAGCCAAGATCCCCCCTCCCAGCAGTTCTTC. J is TRBJ2-1 and V is TRBV4-2; no firm D call. V was trimmed by 0 bases and J by 11 bases, leaving 11 bases between them. This CDR3 is built from 13 residues. In germline, CDR1 is LGHNA, CDR2 YNFKEQ.

The sample holds a few counts of this clonotype. The gene calls are TRBV20-1 and TRBJ2-3, with a tentative D call TRBD2 (5 bases). There are 14 residues in the CDR3. Trimming left V 5 bases short and J 1 base short, with 13 bases between. Germline V CDR1 and CDR2: DFQATT, SNEGSKA (reference sequence). The CDR3 sequence: CSAPGVGGTDTQYF. Here the CDR3 DNA reads TGCAGTGCTCCCGGAGTGGGAGGCACAGATACGCAGTATTTT.

This clonotype was found a few times. The genes are TRBV11-1 and TRBJ2-6; 9 bases fit TRBD1. V lost 5 bases, J lost 0 bases, and 5 bases stayed unmatched. The CDR3 runs 17 residues. Germline V gene sequence: CDR1 SGHAT, CDR2 FQDESV (reference sequence). CDR3 residues: CASSPGTGTSGANVLTF. The CDR3 bases are TGTGCCAGCAGCCCTGGGACAGGGACCTCTGGGGCCAACGTCCTGACTTTC.

The table lists this clonotype with a few counts. The chain combines TRBV12-3 or TRBV12-4 with TRBJ1-1; D gene uncertain. V gave up 3 bases and J gave up 11 bases, with 10 bases separating them. The CDR3 loop spans 11 amino acids. In DNA, the CDR3 is TGTGCCAGCAGTTTCGGGGATGGGGCTTTCTTT. Translating it yields CASSFGDGAFF.

This chain joins TRBV9 and TRBJ1-3; D uncertain. The CDR3 sequence is 14 residues long. The V end lost 5 bases, the J end lost 7 bases, and 16 bases lay between the germline ends. Germline CDR1 SGDLS, CDR2 YYNGEE. The CDR3 spells CASSANYAPNTIYF. DNA of the CDR3: TGTGCCAGCAGTGCTAACTACGCCCCCAACACCATATATTTT.

This clonotype was counted ten times or more. The chain uses TRBV5-1 and TRBJ2-3; 8 nucleotides align to TRBD2. Per the germline V gene, CDR1 is SGHRS and CDR2 is YFSETQ. Losses at the gene ends were 3 bases for V and 3 bases for J; bases not matched to a gene: 6. The CDR3 is 15 residues long. CDR3 nucleotide sequence: TGCGCCAGCAGCTCGGGACTAGAAGGGACAGATACGCAGTATTTT. Amino acids: CASSSGLEGTDTQYF.

This clonotype was observed a few times. The chain joins TRBV6-1 to TRBJ1-5, with D maybe TRBD1 (5 bases). The V and J ends lost 2 bases and 2 bases respectively, with 16 bases between them. Germline CDR1 and CDR2: MNHNS and SASEGT. The CDR3 has 17 amino acids. The CDR3 nucleotides are TGTGCCAGCAGTGAATGGATGGGGCGGTGGGGCAATCAGCCCCAGCATTTT. Amino acid sequence: CASSEWMGRWGNQPQHF.

This clonotype has only a few counts. This chain links TRBV12-3 or TRBV12-4 with TRBJ2-3; D is unresolved. The CDR3 sequence is 13 residues long. The V gene lost 7 bases and the J gene lost 3 bases, with 11 bases spanning the gap. CDR3 residues: CASTFGQTDTQYF. For the CDR3, the DNA is TGTGCCAGCACCTTCGGGCAAACAGATACGCAGTATTTT.

In this sample, this clonotype turned up a few times. V and J are TRBV12-3 or TRBV12-4 and TRBJ1-5; no definite D call. The V end was cut by 2 bases, the J end by 7 bases, with 6 bases between. The CDR3 contains 12 residues. The CDR3 region is CASSLSQQPQHF. DNA of the CDR3: TGTGCCAGCAGTTTAAGTCAGCAGCCCCAGCATTTT.

This chain joins TRBV18 and TRBJ1-2, with no clear D. Deletions cut 0 bases from V and 7 bases from J, with 12 bases between. The CDR3 has 14 amino acids. Looked up from germline, CDR1 is KGHSH and CDR2 is LQKENI. The DNA for the CDR3 is TGTGCCAGCTCACCACCTTTGGGAGAGGGTGGCTACACCTTC. Residues: CASSPPLGEGGYTF.

The CDR3 DNA reads TGTGCCAGCAGCCAGGCTAGCGAGTACCAAGAGACCCAGTACTTC. This translates into CASSQASEYQETQYF. J is TRBJ2-5 and V is TRBV3-1; D might be TRBD2 (6 bases). Germline CDR1 reads LGHDT; CDR2 reads YNNKEL (reference sequence). V dropped 3 bases and J dropped 0 bases, with 11 bases sitting between them. The CDR3 runs 15 residues.

Only a few counts were recorded for this clonotype. The CDR3 DNA is TGCGCCAGCAGCCAAGAAACTGCTAGCACAGATACGCAGTATTTT. Translated: CASSQETASTDTQYF. The chain links TRBV4-1 to TRBJ2-3; no reliable D call. The germline V gene has CDR1 MGHRA and CDR2 YSYEKL. The CDR3 consists of 15 residues. Trimming removed 0 bases at V and 0 bases at J, with 7 bases between.

This clonotype was recorded a few times. The chain combines TRBV2 with TRBJ2-2; 7 bases are a match to TRBD1. Germline V gene lookup returns CDR1 SNHLY and CDR2 FYNNEI. With 6 bases clipped from V and 0 bases from J, the junction kept 4 bases outside the gene matches. The CDR3 loop spans 15 amino acids. CDR3 DNA sequence: TGTGCCAGCAGAGGACAGGCCTCGAACACCGGGGAGCTGTTTTTT. This encodes CASRGQASNTGELFF.

The CDR3 is CASSPWGSLAGATYEQYF. The DNA for the CDR3 is TGCGCCAGCAGCCCTTGGGGTTCTTTAGCGGGAGCTACCTACGAGCAGTACTTC. The chain couples TRBV4-3 to TRBJ2-7, with TRBD2 matching over 9 bases. V was pared by 4 bases and J by 2 bases, with 15 bases of the junction left unmatched. Per the germline V gene, CDR1 is LGHNA and CDR2 is YSLEER. CDR3 size: 18 residues.

This clonotype showed up just a few times. The chain couples TRBV29-1 to TRBJ2-5; the match to TRBD2 covers 11 bases. The CDR3 extends over 16 amino acids. The V gene end was trimmed by 1 base and the J gene end by 0 bases; junction bases not matched to a gene: 4. Germline V gene lookup returns CDR1 SQVTM and CDR2 ANQGSEA. CDR3 sequence: CSVEGPGLADQETQYF. DNA of the CDR3: TGCAGCGTTGAAGGTCCGGGACTAGCGGACCAAGAGACCCAGTACTTC.

The chain couples TRBV3-1 to TRBJ1-1, with D tentatively TRBD1 (5 bases). This CDR3 has 14 residues. With 5 bases removed from V and 1 base from J, the gap between germline ends came to 11 bases. The germline V gene encodes CDR1 LGHDT and CDR2 YNNKEL (reference sequence). The CDR3 DNA reads as TGTGCCAGCAGCAGGGTGGGACGGAACACTGAAGCTTTCTTT. This sequence encodes CASSRVGRNTEAFF.

This chain joins TRBV4-2 and TRBJ1-4, with TRBD1 matching 9 bases. This CDR3 has 16 residues. The V and J ends lost 2 bases and 6 bases, in that order; junction bases with no gene match: 7. CDR1 is LGHNA, CDR2 YNFKEQ, per germline. The CDR3: CASSQHSRDRDEKLFF. The CDR3 DNA reads as TGTGCCAGCAGCCAACACTCTCGGGACAGGGATGAAAAACTGTTTTTT.